What follows are 29 T cell receptor beta chains derived from one specimen sequenced in a study of T cells in tuberculosis. Using immunoSEQ multiplex PCR, the repertoire was profiled, and TCRdb retains in-frame clones only, with some absent. Here the sample spans about 33,000 clones, around 95% being singletons. Sequencing was done on a sample of PBMCs. The receptors here all came from a donor under 30 with latent tuberculosis or without tuberculosis infection.

The J gene is TRBJ2-7, the V gene TRBV4-1; tentative D call: TRBD2 (6 bases). This CDR3 contains 15 residues. Looked up from germline, CDR1 is MGHRA and CDR2 is YSYEKL. Trimming removed 0 bases from V and 1 base from J, with 10 bases in between. CDR3: CASSQERGPSYEQYF. The CDR3 DNA reads as TGCGCCAGCAGCCAAGAGCGGGGACCATCCTACGAGCAGTACTTC.

The chain is built from TRBV4-3 and TRBJ1-6; 7 bases agree with TRBD1. With V trimmed by 1 base and J by 5 bases, 5 bases remained unmatched. The CDR3 sequence is 16 residues long. Germline V gene lookup returns CDR1 LGHNA and CDR2 YSLEER. In nucleotides, the CDR3 is TGCGCCAGCAGCCAAGGGGGACAGCCTAATAATTCACCCCTCCACTTT. Protein: CASSQGGQPNNSPLHF.

The genes are TRBV14 and TRBJ2-3; D is unresolved. The length of the CDR3 is 13 residues. Trimming removed 2 bases at V and 2 bases at J, with 5 bases between. The V gene's germline CDR1 is SGHDN and CDR2 FVKESK. The CDR3 loop reads CASSQILTDTQYF. The CDR3 DNA is TGTGCCAGCAGCCAAATTCTCACAGATACGCAGTATTTT.

This clone came up a few times. The chain links TRBV2 to TRBJ2-2, with TRBD2 matching over 11 bases. Germline V gives CDR1 SNHLY, CDR2 FYNNEI. Trimming took 7 bases from V and 6 from J; bases not matched to a gene: 7. CDR3 length: 15 amino acids. The CDR3 DNA follows: TGTGCCAGCAAGGTTACTAGCGGGAGCCCCGGGGAGCTGTTTTTT. Translating gives CASKVTSGSPGELFF.

The chain joins TRBV6-5 to TRBJ1-1; 7 bases line up with TRBD1. The V gene end was trimmed by 2 bases and the J gene end by 0 bases; junction bases not matched to a gene: 6. This CDR3 has 16 residues. Per the germline V gene, CDR1 is MNHEY and CDR2 is SVGAGI. CDR3 amino acids: CASSYLGTAMNTEAFF. The CDR3 DNA follows: TGTGCCAGCAGTTACCTAGGGACAGCTATGAACACTGAAGCTTTCTTT.

V gene TRBV10-3 combines with J gene TRBJ2-5; D not resolved. The CDR3 loop spans 13 amino acids. V dropped 6 bases and J dropped 5 bases, with 13 bases sitting between them. CDR1 ENHRY and CDR2 SYGVKD come from the germline V gene. The CDR3 DNA is TGTGCCATCAGGGATCTAACCGGGGAGACCCAGTACTTC. This sequence encodes CAIRDLTGETQYF.

The chain recombines TRBV7-8 with TRBJ2-7; no reliable D call. Germline CDR1 and CDR2: SGHVS and FQNEAQ. V lost 3 bases and J 6 bases, leaving 15 bases between the germline ends. The CDR3 is 14 residues long. Written as DNA, the CDR3 is TGTGCCAGCAGCTTTTCCCCTTTGCTCAGCGAGCAGTACTTC. Translated, it gives CASSFSPLLSEQYF.

The chain is built from TRBV7-9 and TRBJ2-1; 7 nucleotides line up with TRBD2. Losses at the gene ends were 4 bases for V and 4 bases for J; bases not matched to a gene: 13. This CDR3 spans 17 amino acids. Germline CDR1 reads SEHNR; CDR2 reads FQNEAQ (reference sequence). The CDR3 here is CASSSLGGGGSYNEQFF. CDR3 sequence (DNA): TGTGCCAGCAGCTCCTTAGGTGGGGGGGGGTCGTACAATGAGCAGTTCTTC.

V usage is TRBV11-2 and J usage is TRBJ1-2; D possibly corresponds to TRBD1 (5 bases). Between the trimmed V and J ends, which lost 5 bases and 3 bases, there was a span of 13 bases. Germline values: CDR1 SGHAT, CDR2 FQNNGV. The CDR3 length is 14 residues. The CDR3 reads CASSPVWDYYGYTF. The CDR3 DNA is TGTGCCAGCAGCCCGGTTTGGGACTACTATGGCTACACCTTC.

The chain links TRBV5-4 to TRBJ1-1, with no clear D. The CDR3 is 13 amino acids. Germline CDR1 SGHNT, CDR2 YYREEE (reference sequence). V was trimmed by 1 base and J by 11 bases, leaving 15 bases between them. CDR3 nucleotides: TGTGCCAGCAGCTTGTCTTCTTACGGCGGGGCTTTCTTT. Translated: CASSLSSYGGAFF.

The chain recombines TRBV18 with TRBJ1-1; D uncertain. The CDR3 length is 15 residues. Germline V CDR1 and CDR2: KGHSH, LQKENI. The germline V and J ends were trimmed by 4 bases and 6 bases, with 18 bases remaining between them. The CDR3: CASSLAEGSGAEAFF. Written as DNA, the CDR3 is TGTGCCAGCTCACTCGCCGAGGGCAGCGGGGCTGAAGCTTTCTTT. Filled out from reference TRBV18 and TRBJ1-1, the complete variable domain reads NAGVMQNPRHLVRRRGQEARLRCSPMKGHSHVYWYRQLPEEGLKFMVYLQKENIIDESGMPKERFSAEFPKEGPSILRIQQVVRGDSAAYFCASSLAEGSGAEAFFGQGTRLTVV.

The rearrangement links TRBV11-2 to TRBJ2-5; TRBD2 agrees at 7 bases. This CDR3 has 14 amino acids. CDR1 SGHAT and CDR2 FQNNGV come from the germline V gene. Trimming took 3 bases from V and 3 from J; bases not matched to a gene: 4. CDR3 amino acids: CASSFGLAEETQYF. Here the CDR3 DNA reads TGTGCCAGCAGCTTCGGGCTAGCGGAAGAGACCCAGTACTTC.

This chain uses TRBV13 with TRBJ2-2; perhaps TRBD2 as D (5 bases). V was cut by 6 bases and J by 6 bases, with 14 bases left in between. The CDR3 is 14 amino acids. Per germline, CDR1 PRHDT and CDR2 FYEKMQ (reference sequence). CDR3 sequence: CASSPDFYPGELFF. CDR3 bases: TGTGCCAGCAGTCCGGACTTTTACCCCGGGGAGCTGTTTTTT.

The rearrangement links TRBV28 to TRBJ2-3, with D possibly being TRBD2 (6 bases). The CDR3 extends over 14 amino acids. Germline CDR1 is MDHEN and CDR2 is SYDVKM. The germline V and J ends were trimmed by 7 bases and 2 bases, with 13 bases remaining between them. The CDR3 is CASTGGQSTDTQYF. The CDR3, as DNA: TGTGCCAGCACCGGGGGTCAGTCCACAGATACGCAGTATTTT. The entire variable domain, with the rest obtained from reference TRBV28 and TRBJ2-3, is as follows: DVKVTQSSRYLVKRTGEKVFLECVQDMDHENMFWYRQDPGLGLRLIYFSYDVKMKEKGDIPEGYSVSREKKERFSLILESASTNQTSMYLCASTGGQSTDTQYFGPGTRLTVL.

The table lists this clone with a count of one. The chain joins TRBV18 to TRBJ2-5; 12 bases are shared with TRBD2. V dropped 2 bases and J dropped 4; count of bases not matched to a gene: 11. Germline CDR1 KGHSH, CDR2 LQKENI. The CDR3 runs to 18 residues. The CDR3 region has the DNA TGTGCCAGCTCACCAATTACGCTAGCGGGGGGGTCGTCAGAGACCCAGTACTTC. Its protein is CASSPITLAGGSSETQYF.

The rearrangement uses TRBV19 and TRBJ2-2; D is possibly TRBD1 (5 bases). This CDR3 region has 14 residues. Trimming removed 4 bases at V and 3 bases at J, with 9 bases between. Looked up from germline, CDR1 is LNHDA and CDR2 is SQIVND (reference sequence). CDR3 DNA: TGTGCCAGTAGTAGCCCAGGGTACACCGGGGAGCTGTTTTTT. Protein: CASSSPGYTGELFF. Supplemented by reference TRBV19 and TRBJ2-2, the full variable domain reads DGGITQSPKYLFRKEGQNVTLSCEQNLNHDAMYWYRQDPGQGLRLIYYSQIVNDFQKGDIAEGYSVSREKKESFPLTVTSAQKNPTAFYLCASSSPGYTGELFFGEGSRLTVL.

The chain carries TRBV2 and TRBJ2-3; no firm D call. The ends were cut back, 0 bases at V and 1 base at J, with 11 bases in the middle. Germline-derived CDR1 and CDR2 are SNHLY and FYNNEI. The CDR3 sequence is 16 residues long. DNA of the CDR3: TGTGCCAGCAGTGAAGCTATGATCCGGGGCACAGATACGCAGTATTTT. Its protein product is CASSEAMIRGTDTQYF.

CDR3 loop: CASSDYIGGSQETQYF. The CDR3 coding sequence is TGTGCCAGCAGTGATTATATCGGGGGGTCTCAAGAGACCCAGTACTTC. The rearrangement links TRBV25-1 to TRBJ2-5, with 7 bases that match TRBD2. Trimming took 3 bases from V and 2 from J; bases not matched to a gene: 9. CDR1 is MGHDK, CDR2 SYGVNS, per germline. The CDR3 runs to 16 residues.

V usage is TRBV6-1 and J usage is TRBJ2-1, with 12 bases that match TRBD2. The CDR3 extends over 14 amino acids. The germline V gene has CDR1 MNHNS and CDR2 SASEGT. The J segment lost 5 bases and the V segment lost 7 bases, leaving 3 bases of the junction unmatched. As DNA, the CDR3 is TGTGCCAGCATTTGGACTAGCGGGAACAATGAGCAGTTCTTC. Translation gives CASIWTSGNNEQFF.

The rearrangement uses TRBV14 and TRBJ1-1, with 7 bases lining up with TRBD1. CDR1 SGHDN and CDR2 FVKESK come from the germline V gene. The CDR3 contains 15 residues. After removal of 4 bases from V and 2 bases from J, the junction contained 7 bases not matched to a gene. The CDR3 sequence is CASSRRQGANTEAFF. CDR3 nucleotide sequence: TGTGCCAGCAGCCGACGACAGGGCGCCAACACTGAAGCTTTCTTT.

The rearrangement links TRBV7-3 to TRBJ2-5, with 8 bases aligning to TRBD2. The CDR3 is 15 residues long. Per the germline V gene, CDR1 is SGHTA and CDR2 is FQGTGA. The trim removed 5 bases at V and 5 bases at J, leaving 10 bases unmatched. The CDR3 is CASSPNGGVMETQYF. The CDR3 bases are TGTGCCAGCAGCCCCAACGGGGGGGTGATGGAGACCCAGTACTTC.

The chain recombines TRBV19 with TRBJ1-5; D perhaps matches TRBD1 (5 bases). CDR1 and CDR2 (germline): LNHDA, SQIVND (reference sequence). The CDR3 is made up of 14 amino acids. The ends were cut back, 1 base at V and 6 bases at J, with 10 bases in the middle. CDR3 amino acids: CASSIGGEGQPQHF. As DNA, the CDR3 is TGTGCCAGTAGTATAGGAGGGGAGGGTCAGCCCCAGCATTTT. The full variable domain, rest sourced from reference TRBV19 and TRBJ1-5, is DGGITQSPKYLFRKEGQNVTLSCEQNLNHDAMYWYRQDPGQGLRLIYYSQIVNDFQKGDIAEGYSVSREKKESFPLTVTSAQKNPTAFYLCASSIGGEGQPQHFGDGTRLSIL.

V gene TRBV11-2 combines with J gene TRBJ1-1; no reliable D call. The CDR3 loop spans 14 amino acids. V was shortened by 5 bases and J by 1 base, with 11 bases between the two germline ends. Per the germline V gene, CDR1 is SGHAT and CDR2 is FQNNGV. Here the CDR3 reads CASSRGIRNTEAFF. The CDR3 region has the DNA TGTGCCAGCAGCAGAGGTATCAGGAACACTGAAGCTTTCTTT.

The rearrangement links TRBV2 to TRBJ2-5; 7 nucleotides agree with TRBD1. The CDR3 sequence is 14 residues long. Germline values: CDR1 SNHLY, CDR2 FYNNEI. V dropped 5 bases and J dropped 2; count of bases not matched to a gene: 5. The DNA of the CDR3 is TGTGCCAGCAGTAAAACAGGGGTACAAGAGACCCAGTACTTC. Its protein product is CASSKTGVQETQYF.

This clone came up once. This sequence joins TRBV9 and TRBJ1-2; 8 nucleotides match TRBD1. Per the germline V gene, CDR1 is SGDLS and CDR2 is YYNGEE. V was clipped by 3 bases and J by 0 bases; unmatched bases: 4. CDR3 length: 15 amino acids. CDR3 DNA sequence: TGTGCCAGCAGCGGACTACAGGGGGCTAACTATGGCTACACCTTC. This codes for CASSGLQGANYGYTF.

This sequence joins TRBV30 and TRBJ2-5; TRBD2 aligns across 7 bases. The junction had 3 bases not matched to a gene; V was cut back by 3 bases and J by 2 bases. The CDR3 covers 13 residues. The germline V gene has CDR1 GTSNPN and CDR2 SVGIG (reference sequence). The CDR3 here is CAWRMGGQETQYF. The DNA of the CDR3 is TGTGCCTGGAGAATGGGAGGGCAAGAGACCCAGTACTTC.

The rearrangement uses TRBV5-1 and TRBJ2-1; 9 positions agree with TRBD2. V was pared by 4 bases and J by 4 bases, with 12 bases of the junction left unmatched. The CDR3 has 17 residues. Germline lookup yields CDR1 SGHRS and CDR2 YFSETQ. CDR3 amino acids: CASSHELPGLAYNEQFF. For the CDR3, the DNA is TGCGCCAGCAGCCATGAACTACCGGGACTAGCTTACAATGAGCAGTTCTTC.

This chain connects TRBV23-1 to TRBJ1-2; D is unclear. TRBV23-1 is an open reading frame whose function is uncertain. This CDR3 has 14 amino acids. V shed 4 bases and J shed 2 bases, with 11 bases lying between them. CDR3 residues: CASSRPTSNYGYTF. The DNA of the CDR3 is TGCGCCAGCAGTCGCCCTACTTCCAACTATGGCTACACCTTC.

The chain carries TRBV29-1 and TRBJ1-2; maybe TRBD1 (5 bases). Trimming shortened V by 7 bases and J by 4 bases, and 16 bases separated the two germline ends. The CDR3 contains 13 residues. In germline, CDR1 is SQVTM, CDR2 ANQGSEA. CDR3 protein: CSAMGGDSYGYTF. The CDR3 DNA reads as TGCAGCGCGATGGGGGGGGACTCCTATGGCTACACCTTC.